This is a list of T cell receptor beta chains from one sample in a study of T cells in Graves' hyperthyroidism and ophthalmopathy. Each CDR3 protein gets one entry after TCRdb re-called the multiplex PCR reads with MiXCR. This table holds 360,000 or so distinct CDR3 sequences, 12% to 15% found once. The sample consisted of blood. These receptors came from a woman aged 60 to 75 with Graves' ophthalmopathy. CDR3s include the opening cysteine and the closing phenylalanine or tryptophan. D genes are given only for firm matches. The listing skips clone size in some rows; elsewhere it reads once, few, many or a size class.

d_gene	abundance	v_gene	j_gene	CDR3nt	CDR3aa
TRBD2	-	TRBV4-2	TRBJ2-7	TGTGCCAGCAGCCAAGATGGGACTAGCGGGAGCTCCTACGAGCAGTACTTC	CASSQDGTSGSSYEQYF
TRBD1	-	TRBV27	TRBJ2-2	TGTGCCAGCACCATCGAGGGACAGGGCGGGACCGGGGAGCTGTTTTTT	CASTIEGQGGTGELFF
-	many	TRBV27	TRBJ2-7	TGTGCCAGCAGTTTAAGGGAAGGGGGCTACGAGCAGTACTTC	CASSLREGGYEQYF
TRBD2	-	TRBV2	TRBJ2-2	TGTGCCAGCAGCGGACTAGCGCGTAACACCGGGGAGCTGTTTTTT	CASSGLARNTGELFF
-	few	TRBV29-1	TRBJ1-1	TGCAGCGTTGTAGGGACGAACACTGAAGCTTTCTTT	CSVVGTNTEAFF
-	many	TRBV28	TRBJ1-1	TGTGCCAGCAGTTCGCCACAGGGAGGAGTGAACACTGAAGCTTTCTTT	CASSSPQGGVNTEAFF
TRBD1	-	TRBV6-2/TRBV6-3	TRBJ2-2	TGTGCCAGCAGCGGACAGGGGCAGCGAAGCACCGGGGAGCTGTTTTTT	CASSGQGQRSTGELFF
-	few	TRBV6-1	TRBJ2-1	TGTGCCAGTATCGAGGGATTCTCCTACAATGAGCAGTTCTTC	CASIEGFSYNEQFF
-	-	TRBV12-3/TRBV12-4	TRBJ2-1	TGTGCCAGCACCACAGGGATTGAGCAGTTCTTC	CASTTGIEQFF
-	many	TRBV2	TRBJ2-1	TGTGCCAGCAGTCCCGTTCCTGGGTTGTCTCATGAGCAGTTCTTC	CASSPVPGLSHEQFF
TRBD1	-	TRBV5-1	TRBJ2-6	TGCGCCAGCAGCTCGGGACAGGCCCTCTCTGGGGCCAACGTCCTGACTTTC	CASSSGQALSGANVLTF
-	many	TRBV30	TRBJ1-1	TGTGCCTGGAGTTACGGAGAAGGGTTTGAAGCTTTCTTT	CAWSYGEGFEAFF
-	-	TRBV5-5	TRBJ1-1	TGTGCCAGCATCCGGGAGGCAGTTCACACTGAAGCTTTCTTT	CASIREAVHTEAFF
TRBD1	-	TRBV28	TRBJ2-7	TGTGCCAGCAGTTGGGGCAGGGGGATGGGATCCTTCTACGAGCAGTACTTC	CASSWGRGMGSFYEQYF
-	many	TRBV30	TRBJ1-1	TGTGCCTGGAGGATACAGGGAGGCACTGAAGCTTTCTTT	CAWRIQGGTEAFF
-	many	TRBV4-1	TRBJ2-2	TGCGCCAGCAGCTCGTTGGGGTCCCGGGAGCTGTTTTTT	CASSSLGSRELFF
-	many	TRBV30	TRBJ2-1	TGTGCCTGGAGGCGGGACCCCGGGGAGCAGTTCTTC	CAWRRDPGEQFF
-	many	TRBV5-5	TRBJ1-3	TGTGCCAGCAGCTTGAGGACAGCATTTAGCTCTGGAAACACCATATATTTT	CASSLRTAFSSGNTIYF
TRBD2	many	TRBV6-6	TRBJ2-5	TGTGCCAGCAGTTACTCCCTAGCGGGAGTACTACAAGAGACCCAGTACTTC	CASSYSLAGVLQETQYF